This T cell receptor beta chain was obtained from a study of blood T cell repertoires in COVID-19. Study at large: Samples taken during acute and convalescent COVID-19 were collected in the United States, Italy and Spain. T cells, B-cell-depleted T cells, or PBMCs supplied cDNA or gDNA.

Per the study methods: Reference gene primer amplification yielded estimated nucleated cell counts. TCRdb keeps only in-frame clones here, not all; method: immunoSEQ multiplex PCR. D and trimming come from the DNA, and the V and J calls and clone size come from that table. Here the sample spans 75,000 to 95,000 clones, approximately 74% being singletons. Trimming took off 5 bases at V and 1 base at J, with 9 bases between the two ends. Germline CDR1 MDHEN, CDR2 SYDVKM. The length of the CDR3 is 15 residues. The Seattle patients, enrolled during active infection, were followed longitudinally. Only one count was recorded for this clone.

Sequencing was carried out using peripheral blood. The receptor comes from a man aged 70-80 years with COVID-19, enrolled during active disease. This chain links TRBV28 with TRBJ2-6, with D hard to call. CDR3 protein: CASSTLLSGANVLTF. The DNA of the CDR3 is TGTGCCAGCAGTACGCTATTGTCTGGGGCCAACGTCCTGACTTTC.